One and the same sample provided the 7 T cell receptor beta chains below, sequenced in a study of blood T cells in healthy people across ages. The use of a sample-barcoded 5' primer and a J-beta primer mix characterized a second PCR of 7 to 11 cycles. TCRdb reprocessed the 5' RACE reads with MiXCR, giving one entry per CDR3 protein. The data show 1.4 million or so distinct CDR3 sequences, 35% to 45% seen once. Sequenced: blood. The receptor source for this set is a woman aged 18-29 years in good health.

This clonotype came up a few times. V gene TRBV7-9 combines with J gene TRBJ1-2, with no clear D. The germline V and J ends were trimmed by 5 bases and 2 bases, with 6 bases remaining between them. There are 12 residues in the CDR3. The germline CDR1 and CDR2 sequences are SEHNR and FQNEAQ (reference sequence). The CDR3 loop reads CASSTENYGYTF. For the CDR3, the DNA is TGTGCCAGCAGCACAGAGAACTATGGCTACACCTTC.

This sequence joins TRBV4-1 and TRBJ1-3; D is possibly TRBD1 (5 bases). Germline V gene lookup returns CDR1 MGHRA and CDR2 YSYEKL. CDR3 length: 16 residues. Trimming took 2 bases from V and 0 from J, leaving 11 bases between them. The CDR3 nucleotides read TGCGCCAGCAGCCAACCGGGACTCAGCTCTGGAAACACCATATATTTT. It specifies CASSQPGLSSGNTIYF.

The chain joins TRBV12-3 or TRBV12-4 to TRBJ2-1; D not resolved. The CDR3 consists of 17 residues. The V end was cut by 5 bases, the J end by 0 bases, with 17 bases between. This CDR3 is CASSKISARYSYNEQFF. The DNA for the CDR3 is TGTGCCAGCAGTAAAATATCGGCGCGTTACTCCTACAATGAGCAGTTCTTC.

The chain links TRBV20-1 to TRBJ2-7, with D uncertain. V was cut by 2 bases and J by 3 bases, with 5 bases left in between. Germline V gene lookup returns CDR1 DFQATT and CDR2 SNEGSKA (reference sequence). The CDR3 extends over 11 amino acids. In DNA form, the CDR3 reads TGCAGTGCTAGACCGGACTACGAGCAGTACTTC. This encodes CSARPDYEQYF.

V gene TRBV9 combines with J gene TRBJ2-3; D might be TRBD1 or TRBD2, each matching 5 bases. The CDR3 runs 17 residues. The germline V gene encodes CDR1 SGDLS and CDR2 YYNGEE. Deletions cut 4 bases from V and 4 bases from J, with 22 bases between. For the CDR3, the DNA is TGTGCCAGCAGCATCTCCCTGGGCAAAAGGGACGCAGATACGCAGTATTTT. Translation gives CASSISLGKRDADTQYF.

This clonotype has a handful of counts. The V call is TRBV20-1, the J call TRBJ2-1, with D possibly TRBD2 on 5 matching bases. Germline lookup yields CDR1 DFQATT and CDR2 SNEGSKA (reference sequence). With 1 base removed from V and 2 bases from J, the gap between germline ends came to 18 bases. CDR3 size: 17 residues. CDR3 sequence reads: CSARGGLSAAPYNEQFF. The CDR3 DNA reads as TGCAGTGCTAGAGGCGGGTTGTCAGCCGCGCCCTACAATGAGCAGTTCTTC.

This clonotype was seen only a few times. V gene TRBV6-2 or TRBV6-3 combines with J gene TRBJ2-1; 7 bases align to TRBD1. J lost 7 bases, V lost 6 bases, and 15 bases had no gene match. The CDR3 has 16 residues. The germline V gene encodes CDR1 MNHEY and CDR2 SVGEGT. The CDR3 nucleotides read TGTGCCAGCAGCCGAGCCGGGACAGTCATGAGGAATGAGCAGTTCTTC. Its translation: CASSRAGTVMRNEQFF.